This TCR beta chain was sequenced for a study of CXCR3-negative and CXCR3-positive naive CD8 T cells (dated by TCRdb to between 2018 and 2021). In the study overall: In total, 130 million to 150 million TRB reads were obtained, or roughly 1.5 +/- 0.3 million reads per library. Diversity and physicochemical repertoire analyses covered around 10 donors pooled from two independent experiments. TRBV-TRBJ cluster analysis included naive subsets from roughly 5 donors and memory cells from 3 donors. Paper-wide results and their limitations: Compared with CXCR3-negative naive cells, CXCR3-positive naive cells had TRB CDR3s with higher hydrophobicity (lower Kidera factor 4), lower energy, and higher strength and volume indices. Because surface CD5, which is linked to self-reactivity in mice, was comparable between the naive subsets, TCR interaction strength was also inferred from the physicochemical properties of TRB CDR3s. Freshly isolated PBMCs were used for most assays because CXCR3 expression went down partially after cryopreservation. TRBV-TRBJ usage was similar between naive CXCR3-negative and CXCR3-positive cells from the same donor, while memory cells showed distinct patterns. Repertoire diversity was comparably high in both naive subsets but much lower in memory CD8+ T cells.

For every CD8+ T cell subset, hundreds of thousands of cells were flow-sorted straight into RLT lysis buffer, and each subset was sorted in triplicate. Naive CD8+ T cells were defined stringently as CD45RO-CCR7+CD27+CD95- to exclude memory contaminants. Peripheral blood mononuclear cells were isolated from buffy coats using standard density gradient centrifugation. Naive CXCR3-negative and CXCR3-positive CD8+ T cells were flow-sorted on a FACSAria III. Total RNA was extracted from sorted cells with an RNeasy Mini Kit. The reads were generated on a NextSeq 550. The Human TCR Profiling Kit (MiLaboratory) was used to prepare UMI-labeled 5' RACE TRB cDNA libraries. The full amount of extracted RNA was used for cDNA synthesis, and the full amount of resulting cDNA was used for PCR amplification. Libraries were prepared in parallel with an identical number of PCR cycles. As for the authors' bioinformatics: MIGEC and MiXCR extracted about 53,000 +/- 10,000 unique UMI-labeled TRB cDNA molecules per library, requiring at least two reads per UMI. On average, about 40,000 +/- 10,000 functional in-frame TRB CDR3 nucleotide clonotypes lacking stop codons were found per library. Diversity metrics, including normalized Shannon-Wiener and Chao1, were computed in VDJtools after downsampling to 5000 UMI-labeled TRB molecules per sample. For the central five CDR3 residues, VDJtools calculated physicochemical properties weighted by clonotype size, namely interaction energy, strength, volume and Kidera factor 4. After the reads were reprocessed by TCRdb, one entry was made per CDR3 protein sequence, with no DNA. These V and J calls originate from TCRdb's pipeline instead of the authors' own analysis. The sample's table covers tens of thousands of distinct CDR3 sequences. Of the sample, 0.7% to 0.95% falls within the top ten clones.

Of note for this clonotype: It has no known antigen specificity.

From the germline V gene, CDR1 is KGHDR and CDR2 is SFDVKD. Inclusive of the bounding cysteine and phenylalanine, the CDR3 is 16 residues long. Nucleotide data are not available. The TCR originated in a human donor in good health. Some clones in this sample may be carry-over from other donors' samples. Sequencing was performed on naive CXCR3+ CD8+ T cells from blood. The label giving this sample's cell subset or site can be read as: CD45RO-CCR7+CD27+CD95- naive CD8+ T cells expressing CXCR3 (TNR3+). The V and J segments used are TRBV24-1 and TRBJ2-2; absent DNA, TCRdb's TRBD1 call cannot be checked. The encoded CDR3 is CATSDLTPSWVGELFF.